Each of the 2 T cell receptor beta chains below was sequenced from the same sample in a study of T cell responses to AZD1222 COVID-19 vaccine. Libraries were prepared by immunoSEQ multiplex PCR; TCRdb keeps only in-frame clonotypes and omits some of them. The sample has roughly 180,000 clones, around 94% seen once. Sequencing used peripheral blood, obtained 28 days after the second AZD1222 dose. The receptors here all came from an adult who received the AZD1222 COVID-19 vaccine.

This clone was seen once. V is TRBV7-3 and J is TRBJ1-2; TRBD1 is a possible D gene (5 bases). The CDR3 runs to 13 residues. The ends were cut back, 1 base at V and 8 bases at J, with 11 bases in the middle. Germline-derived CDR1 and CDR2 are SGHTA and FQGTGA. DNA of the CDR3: TGTGCCAGCAGCTTAATGCCAGGGCAAGGCTACACCTTC. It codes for CASSLMPGQGYTF.

This CDR3 reads CASSPKGRGKGYTF. CDR3 bases: TGTGCCAGCAGCCCGAAAGGCAGGGGGAAGGGCTACACCTTC. The chain carries TRBV13 and TRBJ1-2; TRBD1 matches at 7 bases. The J segment lost 8 bases and the V segment lost 5 bases, leaving 11 bases of the junction unmatched. Germline V lookup: CDR1 PRHDT, CDR2 FYEKMQ (reference sequence). This CDR3 has 14 residues.